Listed below are T cell receptor beta chains from one sample, sequenced in a study of T cell responses to AZD1222 COVID-19 vaccine. The repertoire was sequenced with immunoSEQ multiplex PCR; TCRdb's copy has only in-frame clones and lacks some. Here the sample spans about 98,000 clones, 88% being singletons. This specimen was peripheral blood, taken on day 0 of AZD1222 vaccination. These receptors originate from an adult in good health. CDR3s include the opening cysteine and the closing phenylalanine or tryptophan. The order of the fields is J gene, D gene, clone size, V gene, CDR3 DNA, CDR3 protein. A D gene is named only where the DNA matches it firmly. Some rows have no size entry. The others give once, few or many, or a class for an expanded clone.

>TRBJ2-1|TRBD2|NA|TRBV18
TGTGCCAGCTCAACCCCTAGCGGGAGGGCAAGCGATGAGCAGTTCTTC
CASSTPSGRASDEQFF
>TRBJ2-1|TRBD1|NA|TRBV6-6
TGTGCCAGCAGGCCGGGACAGGGGGCCTACAATGAGCAGTTCTTC
CASRPGQGAYNEQFF
>TRBJ1-6|TRBD1|NA|TRBV10-3
TGTGCCATCAGTGACGCCCCGGGACAGAATAATTCACCCCTCCACTTT
CAISDAPGQNNSPLHF
>TRBJ2-1|NA|NA|TRBV24-1
TGTGCCACCAGTGATTCGGACTTACGGTCCTACAATGAGCAGTTCTTC
CATSDSDLRSYNEQFF
>TRBJ1-5|NA|NA|TRBV6-5
TGTGCCAGCAGTCCCCGGGCCCGTTTCACGCCCCAGCATTTT
CASSPRARFTPQHF
>TRBJ2-6|NA|NA|TRBV19
TGTGCCAGTAGTTCCAGGAGCTCTGGGGCCAACGTCCTGACTTTC
CASSSRSSGANVLTF
>TRBJ1-4|TRBD1|NA|TRBV2
TGTGCCAGCAGTGGACAGGGGGCGTCGGAAAAACTGTTTTTT
CASSGQGASEKLFF
>TRBJ2-7|NA|NA|TRBV14
TGTGCCAGCAGCACCAGGACGGGATACGAGCAGTACTTC
CASSTRTGYEQYF
>TRBJ2-1|NA|NA|TRBV5-4
TGTGCCAGCAGCTTGACGGCGGACTCCTACAATGAGCAGTTCTTC
CASSLTADSYNEQFF
>TRBJ2-2|NA|NA|TRBV15
TGTGCCACCAGCAGAGCCGAACTCCTGAACACCGGGGAGCTGTTTTTT
CATSRAELLNTGELFF
>TRBJ2-7|TRBD2|NA|TRBV27
TGTGCCAGCAGTCCAGGGGTAGCGGGAGGTCAACTGGTCTACGAACAGTACTTC
CASSPGVAGGQLVYEQYF
>TRBJ2-1|NA|NA|TRBV5-1
TGCGCCAGCAGCTTGGCCAGAGGGAGCTCCTACAATGAGCAGTTCTTC
CASSLARGSSYNEQFF
>TRBJ2-7|TRBD1|NA|TRBV10-2
TGCGCCAGCAGTGAGAGACAGGGGTGGGAGCAGTACTTC
CASSERQGWEQYF
>TRBJ2-7|TRBD1|NA|TRBV5-8
TGTGCCAGCAGCTTGGCCGTGGCAGGGGGCGCCTACGAGCAGTACTTC
CASSLAVAGGAYEQYF
>TRBJ1-4|NA|few|TRBV12-3/TRBV12-4
TGTGCCAGCGGTCAAGAAAAACTGTTTTTT
CASGQEKLFF
>TRBJ1-2|TRBD1|once|TRBV2
TGTGCCACCACAATCTCAGGGGGGAGCGGCTACACCTTC
CATTISGGSGYTF
>TRBJ1-2|TRBD1|NA|TRBV6-1
TGTGCCAGCAGTGAACAGGGGGGCGCATCCTATGGCTACACCTTC
CASSEQGGASYGYTF
>TRBJ1-1|NA|NA|TRBV29-1
TGCAGCGTCTCCGACAGCCTGAACACTGAAGCTTTCTTT
CSVSDSLNTEAFF
>TRBJ2-1|NA|NA|TRBV29-1
TGCAGCGGGAGACCTAGGGAATTCGATGAGCAGTTCTTC
CSGRPREFDEQFF
>TRBJ2-1|TRBD2|NA|TRBV4-2
TGTGCCAGCAGCCCGCTACTAGCGGTTAATGAGCAGTTCTTC
CASSPLLAVNEQFF
>TRBJ2-7|NA|NA|TRBV7-2
TGTGCCAGCACGGCTTCCTACGAGCAGTGCTTC
CASTASYEQCF
>TRBJ1-1|NA|once|TRBV20-1
TGCAGTGCAACAGACAACACTGAAGCTTTCTTT
CSATDNTEAFF
>TRBJ2-1|TRBD2|NA|TRBV9
TGTGCCAGCAGCGCAGATCCGGGACTAGCGAATGAGCAGTTCTTC
CASSADPGLANEQFF
>TRBJ2-3|NA|NA|TRBV7-3
TGTGCCAGCAGTTACACTAGCACAGATACGCAGTATTTT
CASSYTSTDTQYF
>TRBJ2-2|NA|NA|TRBV7-3
TGTGCCAGCAGGCCAGCAGACACCGGGGAGCTGTTTTTT
CASRPADTGELFF
>TRBJ1-1|NA|NA|TRBV6-5
TGTGCCAGCAGCCGACAGGCCCAGGGGAGCACTGAAGCTTTCTTT
CASSRQAQGSTEAFF
>TRBJ2-1|NA|NA|TRBV28
TGTGCCAGCAGTCCGGTGACCTTTGAGCAGTTCTTC
CASSPVTFEQFF
>TRBJ2-3|TRBD2|NA|TRBV5-1
TGCGCCAGCCGGTCGGGAGGGGGCACAGATACGCAGTATTTT
CASRSGGGTDTQYF
>TRBJ2-5|NA|NA|TRBV2
TGTGCCAGCCTGGAATTCGAGACCCAGTACTTC
CASLEFETQYF
>TRBJ1-5|NA|NA|TRBV4-3
TGCGCCAGCAGACAGCCCAGGGTCGGTCAGCCCCAGCATTTT
CASRQPRVGQPQHF
>TRBJ1-5|NA|few|TRBV27
TGTGCCAGCAGTTCGCTCGGACAAGGCACGGGTCAGCCCCAGCATTTT
CASSSLGQGTGQPQHF
>TRBJ2-1|NA|NA|TRBV29-1
TGCAGCGTTGAAGCGGAACCATCCCTTTACAATGAGCAGTTCTTC
CSVEAEPSLYNEQFF
>TRBJ1-5|TRBD1|NA|TRBV5-6
TGTGCCAGCAGCTTGCTGTCGTTGACAGGGGATCAGCCCCAGCATTTT
CASSLLSLTGDQPQHF
>TRBJ1-1|NA|once|TRBV7-9
TGTGCCAGCAGACAGTCAATGAACACTGAAGCTTTCTTT
CASRQSMNTEAFF
>TRBJ1-1|TRBD1|few|TRBV6-2/TRBV6-3
TGTGCCAGCAGTTACTCGACAGGGGAGCCGAACACTGAAGCTTTCTTT
CASSYSTGEPNTEAFF
>TRBJ1-3|NA|NA|TRBV5-1
TGCGCCAGCAGCTTGTTGACGCCCAAGGCTGGAAACACCATATATTTT
CASSLLTPKAGNTIYF
>TRBJ1-1|NA|NA|TRBV6-5
TGTGCCAGCAGTTACTCGAGGTCTGGGGGAACTGAAGCTTTCTTT
CASSYSRSGGTEAFF
>TRBJ2-7|TRBD1|NA|TRBV3-1/TRBV3-2
TGTGCCAGCAGCCAAGGACAGGGCTCCTACGAGCAGTACTTC
CASSQGQGSYEQYF
>TRBJ2-5|TRBD1|few|TRBV7-9
TGTGCCAGCAGTGGAACCCTGGACAGGGTAGAGACCCAGTACTTC
CASSGTLDRVETQYF
>TRBJ1-1|NA|NA|TRBV28
TGTGCCAGCAGTCTCGGACAAAAGAACACTGAAGCTTTCTTT
CASSLGQKNTEAFF
>TRBJ2-2|NA|once|TRBV7-6
TGTGCCAGCAGCTTAGGGGGGCGGAGGAACACCGGGGAGCTGTTTTTT
CASSLGGRRNTGELFF
>TRBJ2-2|TRBD1|NA|TRBV5-4
TGTGCCAGCAGCTCAAGGACAGGGGTGGGCACCGGGGAGCTGTTTTTT
CASSSRTGVGTGELFF
>TRBJ1-5|TRBD1|NA|TRBV27
TGTGCCAGCAGGTCCGGGACAGGTAGCAATCAGCCCCAGCATTTT
CASRSGTGSNQPQHF
>TRBJ2-1|NA|NA|TRBV6-5
TGTGCCAGCAGGCTCGGGACTTACAATGAGCAGTTCTTC
CASRLGTYNEQFF
>TRBJ1-1|NA|NA|TRBV10-3
TGTGCCATCAGTGAGGGGGGCCTGAACACTGAAGCTTTCTTT
CAISEGGLNTEAFF
>TRBJ2-2|TRBD1|NA|TRBV12-5
TGTGCTAGTGGTTCCCAGGGGGCCGGGGAGCTGTTTTTT
CASGSQGAGELFF
>TRBJ1-2|NA|NA|TRBV6-5
TGTGCCAGCACCGGACAGCAATATGGCTACACCTTC
CASTGQQYGYTF
>TRBJ2-2|TRBD2|NA|TRBV27
TGTGCCAGCAGTTTATTAGCGGGAGGGCCCGGGGAGCTGTTTTTT
CASSLLAGGPGELFF
>TRBJ1-5|NA|NA|TRBV18
TGTGCCAGCTCACTGACAGCGGGGAATCAGCCCCAGCATTTT
CASSLTAGNQPQHF
>TRBJ2-1|NA|NA|TRBV27
TGTGCCAGCACCGGTAGTGGGTCCTACAATGAGCAGTTCTTC
CASTGSGSYNEQFF
>TRBJ1-3|NA|NA|TRBV29-1
TGCAGCGTTGAAGTCCACCAGCAGGGGCAGGGAAACACCATATATTTT
CSVEVHQQGQGNTIYF
>TRBJ1-6|NA|NA|TRBV23-1
TGCGCCAGCAGGAGAAGGCAGGGGAATTCACCCCTCCACTTT
CASRRRQGNSPLHF
>TRBJ1-1|NA|NA|TRBV7-9
TGTGCCAGCGAGGTGGGCAGTATGAACACTGAAGCTTTCTTT
CASEVGSMNTEAFF
>TRBJ1-1|NA|NA|TRBV19
TGTGCCAGTAGTCAGGTAGGGGTAACTGAAGCTTTCTTT
CASSQVGVTEAFF
>TRBJ2-3|NA|NA|TRBV14
TGTGCCAGCAGCCTTCGTGGCGGGATTGGCACAGATACGCAGTATTTT
CASSLRGGIGTDTQYF
>TRBJ1-1|TRBD1|medium-sized|TRBV7-2
TGTGCCAGCAGTCGACAGGGGAACACTGAAGCTTTCTTT
CASSRQGNTEAFF
>TRBJ2-7|NA|NA|TRBV28
TGTGCCAGCAGTTTCATGGACGAGCAGTACTTC
CASSFMDEQYF